The 24 T cell receptor beta chains reported below all come from one sample, sequenced in a study of blood T cell repertoires in COVID-19. TCRdb's table, derived via immunoSEQ multiplex PCR, lists solely in-frame clones and lacks some. The repertoire includes tens of thousands of clones, approximately 81% of them detected once, and about 20% sits in the top ten. Sequencing was carried out using peripheral blood. The receptors were sampled from a woman aged 60 to 75 with acute or convalescent COVID-19.

This clone is classed as medium-sized. This sequence joins TRBV30 and TRBJ1-1, with D hard to call. The CDR3 contains 11 residues. Trimming stripped 5 bases from V and 0 bases from J, with 4 bases between. Germline values: CDR1 GTSNPN, CDR2 SVGIG (reference sequence). The CDR3 here is CAWVLNTEAFF. CDR3 nucleotide sequence: TGTGCCTGGGTATTGAACACTGAAGCTTTCTTT.

V gene TRBV4-1 combines with J gene TRBJ1-3; 12 bases map to TRBD1. Trimming cost V 2 bases and J 4 bases; bases outside gene matches: 18. The CDR3 consists of 21 residues. CDR1 and CDR2 (germline): MGHRA, YSYEKL. In nucleotides, the CDR3 is TGCGCCAGCAGCCAAACCTCGCTTGAACCGCGGGACAGGGGGCAAGGAAACACCATATATTTT. This codes for CASSQTSLEPRDRGQGNTIYF.

In this sample, this clone turned up a few times. The V and J genes are TRBV11-2 and TRBJ2-7; a weak D match, TRBD1 (5 bases). In germline, CDR1 is SGHAT, CDR2 FQNNGV. V lost 0 bases and J 1 base, leaving 7 bases between the germline ends. The CDR3 has 14 residues. CDR3 sequence (DNA): TGTGCCAGCAGCTTAGATAAGGGGTCCTACGAGCAGTACTTC. Residues: CASSLDKGSYEQYF.

This rearrangement joins TRBV7-8 to TRBJ1-5, with 8 nucleotides matching TRBD1. V gave up 3 bases and J gave up 4 bases; unmatched junction bases: 8. Germline lookup yields CDR1 SGHVS and CDR2 FQNEAQ. The CDR3 sequence is 16 residues long. The CDR3 sequence is CASSLKTGVSNQPQHF. The DNA for the CDR3 is TGTGCCAGCAGCTTGAAGACAGGGGTCAGTAATCAGCCCCAGCATTTT.

The chain joins TRBV7-9 to TRBJ1-3, with no clear D. Germline V gene sequence: CDR1 SEHNR, CDR2 FQNEAQ (reference sequence). CDR3 size: 16 residues. Trimming stripped 4 bases from V and 3 bases from J, with 16 bases between. Written as DNA, the CDR3 is TGTGCCAGCAGCTCACTAAGACGGCTAGGTGGAAACACCATATATTTT. Translation: CASSSLRRLGGNTIYF. Complete variable domain (other parts from reference TRBV7-9 and TRBJ1-3): DTGVSQNPRHKITKRGQNVTFRCDPISEHNRLYWYRQTLGQGPEFLTYFQNEAQLEKSRLLSDRFSAERPKGSFSTLEIQRTEQGDSAMYLCASSSLRRLGGNTIYFGEGSWLTVV.

The CDR3 sequence is CASSTRDRGGGYTF. CDR3 DNA sequence: TGTGCCAGCAGCACCCGCGACAGGGGAGGTGGCTACACCTTC. The V call is TRBV7-8, the J call TRBJ1-2, with 8 bases matching TRBD1. There are 14 residues in the CDR3. Germline V lookup: CDR1 SGHVS, CDR2 FQNEAQ. J was trimmed by 7 bases and V by 5 bases; bases with no gene match: 9. The variable domain in full, with the rest retrieved from reference TRBV7-8 and TRBJ1-2, is GAGVSQSPRYKVAKRGQDVALRCDPISGHVSLFWYQQALGQGPEFLTYFQNEAQLDKSGLPSDRFFAERPEGSVSTLKIQRTQQEDSAVYLCASSTRDRGGGYTFGSGTRLTVV.

The rearrangement links TRBV30 to TRBJ1-1; D is perhaps TRBD1 (6 bases). From germline, CDR1 is GTSNPN and CDR2 SVGIG (reference sequence). CDR3 length: 11 residues. Between the trimmed V and J ends, which lost 1 base and 12 bases, there was a span of 12 bases. The DNA of the CDR3 is TGTGCCTGGAGTGGACAGGTGGAATCTTTCTTT. It translates to CAWSGQVESFF.

Here the CDR3 DNA reads TGTGCCAGCAGTGAACTTGAGTCCTCTGCGGGCTACACCTTC. Translation gives CASSELESSAGYTF. The chain recombines TRBV2 with TRBJ1-2, with D unclear. Trimming stripped 2 bases from V and 8 bases from J, with 15 bases between. The CDR3 runs to 14 residues. Germline V gives CDR1 SNHLY, CDR2 FYNNEI.

The genes are TRBV4-3 and TRBJ2-7; TRBD2 agrees at 9 bases. In germline, CDR1 is LGHNA, CDR2 YSLEER. The CDR3 consists of 16 residues. The trim removed 4 bases at V and 2 bases at J, leaving 9 bases unmatched. CDR3 residues: CASSPAGGTRPYEQYF. CDR3 DNA sequence: TGCGCCAGCAGCCCGGCGGGAGGGACTCGCCCCTACGAGCAGTACTTC.

The J gene is TRBJ2-1, the V gene TRBV2; TRBD2 might be the D (5 bases). This CDR3 spans 12 amino acids. V was pared by 6 bases and J by 3 bases, with 6 bases between. Germline-derived CDR1 and CDR2 are SNHLY and FYNNEI. The CDR3 here is CASSRDYNEQFF. In DNA form, the CDR3 reads TGTGCCAGCAGCCGGGACTACAATGAGCAGTTCTTC. The full variable domain, its missing parts supplied by reference TRBV2 and TRBJ2-1, is EPEVTQTPSHQVTQMGQEVILRCVPISNHLYFYWYRQILGQKVEFLVSFYNNEISEKSEIFDDQFSVERPDGSNFTLKIRSTKLEDSAMYFCASSRDYNEQFFGPGTRLTVL.

The DNA of the CDR3 is TGTGCCAGCAGTATTCACGGAGAGACCCAGTACTTC. This gives the protein CASSIHGETQYF. The V gene is TRBV12-3 or TRBV12-4, the J gene TRBJ2-5; D gene uncertain. The length of the CDR3 is 12 residues. Trimming took off 5 bases at V and 4 bases at J, with 8 bases between the two ends.

The chain couples TRBV24-1 to TRBJ1-2; D may be TRBD1 (5 bases). Between the trimmed V and J ends, which lost 4 bases and 5 bases, there was a span of 13 bases. The CDR3 has 14 amino acids. In germline, CDR1 is KGHDR, CDR2 SFDVKD. CDR3 DNA: TGTGCCACCAGTGACCGGGACGGGGGATATGGCTACACCTTC. It codes for CATSDRDGGYGYTF.

The chain employs TRBV5-4 and TRBJ1-1; D uncertain. Trimming took off 4 bases at V and 5 bases at J, with 12 bases between the two ends. There are 13 residues in the CDR3. Germline V gives CDR1 SGHNT, CDR2 YYREEE (reference sequence). The CDR3 nucleotides read TGTGCCAGCAGCGAACCGAGACTTACTGAAGCTTTCTTT. It encodes CASSEPRLTEAFF.

This chain links TRBV19 with TRBJ1-2, with 10 bases aligning to TRBD1. Germline CDR1 is LNHDA and CDR2 is SQIVND (reference sequence). The CDR3 loop spans 16 amino acids. After removal of 3 bases from V and 0 bases from J, the junction contained 4 bases not matched to a gene. CDR3 bases: TGTGCCAGTAGTATGAGGACAGGGGGGACTAACTATGGCTACACCTTC. This gives the protein CASSMRTGGTNYGYTF.

The V and J genes are TRBV11-3 and TRBJ2-3; TRBD2 agrees at 10 bases. Germline V gene sequence: CDR1 SGHNT, CDR2 YENEEA. Unmatched junction bases numbered 1, after V lost 3 bases and J lost 1 base. The CDR3 has 15 residues. The CDR3 coding sequence is TGTGCCAGCAGCTTGCTAGCGGGGGGCACAGATACGCAGTATTTT. Encoded protein: CASSLLAGGTDTQYF.

V is TRBV29-1 and J is TRBJ1-5, with 10 bases lining up with TRBD1. This CDR3 is 13 amino acids long. Losses at the gene ends were 6 bases for V and 7 bases for J; bases not matched to a gene: 6. Germline assignment: CDR1 SQVTM and CDR2 ANQGSEA. CDR3 in amino acids: CSVKTGGRQPQHF. In DNA, the CDR3 is TGCAGCGTAAAGACAGGGGGCAGACAGCCCCAGCATTTT.

In this sample, this clone turned up a few times. J is TRBJ1-2 and V is TRBV12-3 or TRBV12-4; 8 positions agree with TRBD1. With 6 bases clipped from V and 7 bases from J, the junction kept 7 bases outside the gene matches. The CDR3 length is 13 residues. In nucleotides, the CDR3 is TGTGCCAGCAGGGGGACAGGAGAAGTTGGCTACACCTTC. Amino acids: CASRGTGEVGYTF.

This chain uses TRBV5-1 with TRBJ2-7, with 10 bases fitting TRBD1. Germline-derived CDR1 and CDR2 are SGHRS and YFSETQ. The CDR3 runs 13 residues. V lost 4 bases, J lost 6 bases, and 4 bases stayed unmatched. This chain's CDR3 is CASSAGQGTEQYF. CDR3 sequence (DNA): TGCGCCAGCAGCGCGGGACAGGGGACCGAGCAGTACTTC.

This clone was seen a handful of times. The chain recombines TRBV9 with TRBJ1-3; weak D call: TRBD1 (6 bases). CDR3 length equals 18 residues. Germline V gene lookup returns CDR1 SGDLS and CDR2 YYNGEE. V was shortened by 4 bases and J by 0 bases, with 20 bases between the two germline ends. CDR3 sequence: CASSTYWGGVGSGNTIYF. DNA for the CDR3: TGTGCCAGCAGCACCTACTGGGGGGGCGTAGGCTCTGGAAACACCATATATTTT.

CDR3 DNA: TGTGCCACCAGTGATTCCCTCGGACAGGGGAATGAGCAGTTCTTC. Translation gives CATSDSLGQGNEQFF. V usage is TRBV24-1 and J usage is TRBJ2-1; 9 nucleotides match TRBD1. The germline CDR1 and CDR2 sequences are KGHDR and SFDVKD. The CDR3 is made up of 15 amino acids. The V segment lost 2 bases and the J segment 7 bases; nucleotides outside the gene matches: 5.

This clone was seen only a few times. This sequence joins TRBV6-5 and TRBJ1-1, with 8 positions matching TRBD1. CDR3 length: 13 amino acids. Trimming cost V 6 bases and J 11 bases; bases outside gene matches: 11. Germline V gene lookup returns CDR1 MNHEY and CDR2 SVGAGI. CDR3 bases: TGTGCCAGCAGCACCTCAGGGGGCCTCCGGGCTTTCTTT. Translating gives CASSTSGGLRAFF.

The chain links TRBV3-1 (or the pseudogene TRBV3-2) to TRBJ2-1; 9 bases are shared with TRBD2. Germline assignment: CDR1 LGHDT and CDR2 YNNKEL (reference sequence). J lost 7 bases, V lost 0 bases, and 13 bases had no gene match. The CDR3 contains 18 residues. CDR3 DNA sequence: TGTGCCAGCAGCCAAGATTTTTTGGGCGGGGGGGCCATGAATGAGCAGTTCTTC. It specifies CASSQDFLGGGAMNEQFF.

The chain recombines TRBV13 with TRBJ2-1; weak D call: TRBD2 (6 bases). This CDR3 is built from 16 residues. Trimming cost V 2 bases and J 0 bases, with 11 bases left between them. CDR1 and CDR2 (germline): PRHDT, FYEKMQ (reference sequence). The CDR3, as DNA: TGTGCCAGCAGCTTATTTGGGGGGAGCTCCTACAATGAGCAGTTCTTC. Its translation is CASSLFGGSSYNEQFF.

The chain couples TRBV30 to TRBJ1-2; TRBD1 agrees at 8 bases. Germline values: CDR1 GTSNPN, CDR2 SVGIG (reference sequence). CDR3 size: 13 residues. Trimming removed 6 bases from V and 4 bases from J; junction bases left unmatched: 7. CDR3 region: CACMTGAGYGYTF. In nucleotides, the CDR3 is TGTGCCTGTATGACAGGGGCGGGCTATGGCTACACCTTC. Drawing the rest from reference TRBV30 and TRBJ1-2, the complete variable domain is SQTIHQWPATLVQPVGSPLSLECTVEGTSNPNLYWYRQAAGRGLQLLFYSVGIGQISSEVPQNLSASRPQDRQFILSSKKLLLSDSGFYLCACMTGAGYGYTFGSGTRLTVV.